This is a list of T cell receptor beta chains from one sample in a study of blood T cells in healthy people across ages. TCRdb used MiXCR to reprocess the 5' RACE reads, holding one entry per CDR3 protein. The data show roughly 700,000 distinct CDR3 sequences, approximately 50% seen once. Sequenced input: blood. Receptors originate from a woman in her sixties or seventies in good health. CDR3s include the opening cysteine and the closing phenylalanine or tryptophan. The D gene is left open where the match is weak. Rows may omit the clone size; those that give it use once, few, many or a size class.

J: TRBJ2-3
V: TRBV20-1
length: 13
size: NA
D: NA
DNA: TGCAGTGCTAGAGTTCCCGGCTTAGAGGGGCAGTATTTT
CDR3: CSARVPGLEGQYF

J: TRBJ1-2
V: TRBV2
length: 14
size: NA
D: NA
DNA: TGTGCCAGCAAGCACACAGGAGCTAACTATGGCTGCACCTTC
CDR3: CASKHTGANYGCTF

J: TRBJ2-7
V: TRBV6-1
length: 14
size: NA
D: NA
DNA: TGTGCCAGCAGTCCTATGGAGGACTCCTACGAGCAGTACTTC
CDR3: CASSPMEDSYEQYF

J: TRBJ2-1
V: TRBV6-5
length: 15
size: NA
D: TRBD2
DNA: TGTGCCAGCAGGAGAACTAGCGACTCCTACAATGAGCAGTTCTTC
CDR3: CASRRTSDSYNEQFF

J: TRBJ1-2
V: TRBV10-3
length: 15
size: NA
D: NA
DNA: TGTGCCATCAGTAAGGGGTCGGGGGGAGACTATGGCTACACCTTC
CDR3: CAISKGSGGDYGYTF

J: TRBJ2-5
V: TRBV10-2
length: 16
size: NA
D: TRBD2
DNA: TGCGCCAGCAGTGAGAAAGCGGGGGGGCCCTGGGAGACCCAGTACTTC
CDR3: CASSEKAGGPWETQYF

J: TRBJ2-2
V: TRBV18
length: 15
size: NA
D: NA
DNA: TGTGCCAGCTCACCAGGACAAATCGTACAAGGGGAGCTGTTTTTT
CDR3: CASSPGQIVQGELFF

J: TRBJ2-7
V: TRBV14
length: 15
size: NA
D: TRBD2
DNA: TGTGCCAGCAGCCAAACTAGCGGGACGATCGATGAGCAGTACTTC
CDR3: CASSQTSGTIDEQYF

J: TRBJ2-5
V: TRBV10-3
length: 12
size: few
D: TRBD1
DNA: TGTGCCATCAAGGGACAGGCGGAGACCCAGTACTTC
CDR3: CAIKGQAETQYF

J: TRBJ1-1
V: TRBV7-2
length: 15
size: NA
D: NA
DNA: TGTGCCAGCAGCCGCGGGGTGGGGGGGAACACTGAAGCTTTCTTT
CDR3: CASSRGVGGNTEAFF

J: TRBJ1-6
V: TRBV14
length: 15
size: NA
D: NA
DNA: TGTGCCAGCAGCCAAGAGGGGGCCTATAGTTCACCCCTCCACTTT
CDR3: CASSQEGAYSSPLHF

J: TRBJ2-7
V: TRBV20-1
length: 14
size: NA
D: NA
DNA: TGCAGTGCCCCCGGGCAGGAACCGTCCTACGAGCAGTACTTC
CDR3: CSAPGQEPSYEQYF

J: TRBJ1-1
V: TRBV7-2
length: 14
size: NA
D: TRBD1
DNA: TGTGCCAGCAGACGGACAGGGGGCACTTCTGAAGCTTTCTTT
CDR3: CASRRTGGTSEAFF

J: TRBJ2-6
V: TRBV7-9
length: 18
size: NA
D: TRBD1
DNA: TGTGCCAGCTATGACAGGGCCGGGGCTGCCTCTGGGGCCAACGTCCTGACTTTC
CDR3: CASYDRAGAASGANVLTF

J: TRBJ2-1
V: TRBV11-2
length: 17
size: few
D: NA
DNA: TGTGCCAGCAGCTTAGAGGATCCAGGACTGGTCTACAATGAGCAGTTCTTC
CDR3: CASSLEDPGLVYNEQFF

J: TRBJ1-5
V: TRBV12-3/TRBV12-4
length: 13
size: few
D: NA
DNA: TGTGCCAGCAGTTTTCAATCGGCCGGGCCCCAGCATTTT
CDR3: CASSFQSAGPQHF

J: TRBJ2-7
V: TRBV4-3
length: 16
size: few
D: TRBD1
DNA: TGCGCCAGCAGCAACTCCGGACAGGGAATTTTTGGCGAGCAGTACTTC
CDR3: CASSNSGQGIFGEQYF

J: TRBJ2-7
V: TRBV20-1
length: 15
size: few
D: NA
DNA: TGCAGTGCTAGAGATCCAGGAGGGCCCTCGTACGAGCAGTACTTC
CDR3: CSARDPGGPSYEQYF

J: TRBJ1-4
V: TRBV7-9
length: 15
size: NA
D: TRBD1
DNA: TGTGCCAGCAGCTCAAGGGGACAGGACAAGGAAAAACTGTTTTTT
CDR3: CASSSRGQDKEKLFF

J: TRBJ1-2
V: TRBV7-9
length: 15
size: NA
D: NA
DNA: TGTGCCAGCAGGGCCCCAGAGGGCCGGAACTATGGCTACACCTTC
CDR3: CASRAPEGRNYGYTF

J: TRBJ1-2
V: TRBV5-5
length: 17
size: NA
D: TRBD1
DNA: TGTGCCAGCAGCTTGGGCGTACAGGGGGCTGGTAACTATGGCTACACCTTC
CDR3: CASSLGVQGAGNYGYTF

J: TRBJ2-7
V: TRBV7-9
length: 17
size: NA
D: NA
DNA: TGTGCCAGCAGCTTCACAGGGGTCCGACTAGGGCCCTACGAGCAGTACTTC
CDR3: CASSFTGVRLGPYEQYF

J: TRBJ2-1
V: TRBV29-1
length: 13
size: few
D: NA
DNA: TGCAGCGTTGTTGGGGGGCGTCGGAATGAGCAGTTCTTC
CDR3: CSVVGGRRNEQFF

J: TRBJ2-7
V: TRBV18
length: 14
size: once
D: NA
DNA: TGTGCCAGCTCACCAGGGGCGAGAGGCTACGAGCAGTACTTC
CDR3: CASSPGARGYEQYF

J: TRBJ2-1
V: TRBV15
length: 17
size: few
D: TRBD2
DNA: TGTGCCACCAGCAGTGGACTAGGGAGAAGCTCCTACAATGAGCAGTTCTTC
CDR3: CATSSGLGRSSYNEQFF

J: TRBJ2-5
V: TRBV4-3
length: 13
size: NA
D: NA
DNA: TGCGCCAGCAGCCAAGATGTCGAAGAGACCCAGTACTTC
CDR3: CASSQDVEETQYF

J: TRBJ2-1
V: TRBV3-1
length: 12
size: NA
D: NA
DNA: TGTGCCAGCAGCCTACCAACTGGTGAGCAGTTCTTC
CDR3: CASSLPTGEQFF

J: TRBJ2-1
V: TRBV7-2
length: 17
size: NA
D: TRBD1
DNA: TGTGCCAGCAGCTTAGATTTTACGGGGACAGGGGACAATGAGCAGTTCTTC
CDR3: CASSLDFTGTGDNEQFF